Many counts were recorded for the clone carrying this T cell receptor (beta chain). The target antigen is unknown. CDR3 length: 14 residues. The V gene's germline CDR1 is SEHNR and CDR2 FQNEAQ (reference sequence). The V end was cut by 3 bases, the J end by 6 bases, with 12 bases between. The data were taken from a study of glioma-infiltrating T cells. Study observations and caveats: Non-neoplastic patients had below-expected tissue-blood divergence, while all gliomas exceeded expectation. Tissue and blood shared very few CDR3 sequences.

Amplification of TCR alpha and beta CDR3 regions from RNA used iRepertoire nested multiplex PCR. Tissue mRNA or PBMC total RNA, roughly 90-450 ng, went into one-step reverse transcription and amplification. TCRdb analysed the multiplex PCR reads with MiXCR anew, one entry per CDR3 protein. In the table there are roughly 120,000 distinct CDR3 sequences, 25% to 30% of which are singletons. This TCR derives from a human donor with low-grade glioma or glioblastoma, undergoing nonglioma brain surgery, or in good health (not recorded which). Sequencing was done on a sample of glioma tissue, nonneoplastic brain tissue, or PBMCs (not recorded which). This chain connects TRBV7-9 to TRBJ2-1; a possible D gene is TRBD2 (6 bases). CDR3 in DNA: TGTGCCAGCAGCTTGGCGGGAATTGTCAATGAGCAGTTCTTC. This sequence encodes CASSLAGIVNEQFF.